This T cell receptor (beta chain) was profiled in a study of T cells in Graves' hyperthyroidism and ophthalmopathy. This clonotype was found a few times. CDR1 is DFQATT, CDR2 SNEGSKA, per germline (reference sequence). Trimming took off 2 bases at V and 2 bases at J, with 19 bases between the two ends. This CDR3 is 17 amino acids long. Amplification yielded TCR beta CDR3 regions, with RNA transcripts as the source. RT-PCR in the first round (using the HTBI primer set) targeted the TCR CDR3. TCRdb analysed the multiplex PCR reads with MiXCR anew, one entry per CDR3 protein. Among roughly 400,000 distinct CDR3 sequences listed, around a quarter were seen once. Reasons for excluding patients were uncontrolled infection, other autoimmune disease, pregnancy or lactation.

The rearrangement uses TRBV20-1 and TRBJ2-1; D perhaps matches TRBD2 (6 bases). The sequence was collected from a man aged 45-65 years with Graves' hyperthyroidism. The sequenced sample was blood. CDR3 DNA: TGCAGTGCTAGACCCCCTTCAGCGGGTTGGACCTACAATGAGCAGTTCTTC. This translates into CSARPPSAGWTYNEQFF.